The next 9 T cell receptor beta chains were all read from a single sample in a study of cytomegalovirus exposure and HLA in healthy donors. Vbeta (60) and Jbeta (13) primers were used in the PCR. Assay: immunoSEQ multiplex PCR; the TCRdb copy retains only in-frame clones and omits some. The sample features 80,000 to 95,000 clones, with around 1.1% in its top ten. The sequenced sample consisted of PBMCs. Receptors were obtained from a woman aged 25 to 39 in good health and CMV-seronegative.

This chain connects TRBV6-6 to TRBJ1-1; D is unclear. Germline V CDR1 and CDR2: MNHNY, SVGAGI (reference sequence). The CDR3 runs to 13 residues. Deletions cut 4 bases from V and 3 bases from J, with 9 bases between. The chain's CDR3 is CASSLLRDTEAFF. The CDR3 DNA reads as TGTGCCAGCAGTTTGCTGAGGGACACTGAAGCTTTCTTT.

The V gene is TRBV9, the J gene TRBJ2-6; 7 bases are shared with TRBD1. This CDR3 region has 17 residues. V lost 0 bases, J lost 2 bases, and 5 bases stayed unmatched. CDR1 is SGDLS and CDR2 is YYNGEE in the germline V gene. In DNA form, the CDR3 reads TGTGCCAGCAGCGTAGGGTACCAGGGGGCTGGGGCCAACGTCCTGACTTTC. This sequence encodes CASSVGYQGAGANVLTF.

The chain links TRBV2 to TRBJ2-7; perhaps TRBD2 as D (5 bases). Germline V gene data show CDR1 as SNHLY and CDR2 as FYNNEI. Trimming took off 6 bases at V and 10 bases at J, with 13 bases between the two ends. The CDR3 has 11 residues. The chain's CDR3 is CASSGGPYQYF. In nucleotides, the CDR3 is TGTGCCAGCAGCGGCGGGCCCTATCAGTACTTC.

Written as DNA, the CDR3 is TGTGCCAGCAGCCCGGGACAGGGGGTATACTATGGCTACACCTTC. Protein: CASSPGQGVYYGYTF. The rearrangement links TRBV27 to TRBJ1-2; TRBD1 matches 11 bases. The V and J ends lost 6 bases and 3 bases, in that order; junction bases with no gene match: 6. The CDR3 has 15 residues. CDR1 MNHEY and CDR2 SMNVEV come from the germline V gene (reference sequence).

V and J are TRBV2 and TRBJ2-1; the match to TRBD2 covers 11 bases. The CDR3 is made up of 17 amino acids. Per the germline V gene, CDR1 is SNHLY and CDR2 is FYNNEI. The trim removed 7 bases at V and 5 bases at J, leaving 13 bases unmatched. The CDR3 DNA follows: TGTGCCAGCACTCGAGGGGGACTAGCGGATAGGGACAATGAGCAGTTCTTC. Protein: CASTRGGLADRDNEQFF. Together with reference TRBV2 and TRBJ2-1, the CDR3 gives the full variable domain: EPEVTQTPSHQVTQMGQEVILRCVPISNHLYFYWYRQILGQKVEFLVSFYNNEISEKSEIFDDQFSVERPDGSNFTLKIRSTKLEDSAMYFCASTRGGLADRDNEQFFGPGTRLTVL.

The chain has TRBV5-6 and TRBJ2-7; TRBD2 matches 8 bases. CDR1 and CDR2 from the germline V gene are SGHDT and YYEEEE. CDR3 length: 14 amino acids. Unmatched junction bases numbered 3, after V lost 3 bases and J lost 1 base. CDR3 DNA: TGTGCCAGCAGCTCCACTAGCGGATCCTACGAGCAGTACTTC. It encodes CASSSTSGSYEQYF.

The V call is TRBV5-1, the J call TRBJ2-7; a weak D match, TRBD2 (6 bases). Trimming removed 6 bases from V and 7 bases from J, with 23 bases in between. The CDR3 spans 15 residues. Germline CDR1 SGHRS, CDR2 YFSETQ. CDR3 in amino acids: CASMLGGGIYEEQYF. In nucleotides, the CDR3 is TGCGCCAGCATGCTGGGAGGTGGGATCTACGAAGAGCAGTACTTC.

The chain links TRBV6-1 to TRBJ1-5, with D possibly TRBD1 on 6 matching bases. The ends were cut back, 6 bases at V and 6 bases at J, with 18 bases in the middle. CDR3 length equals 15 residues. CDR1 MNHNS and CDR2 SASEGT come from the germline V gene. The CDR3 loop is CASSGGGTWTQPQHF. DNA for the CDR3: TGTGCCAGCAGCGGGGGGGGGACATGGACTCAGCCCCAGCATTTT.

J is TRBJ1-1 and V is TRBV19, with 8 bases aligning to TRBD1. This CDR3 is built from 12 residues. The junction had 0 bases not matched to a gene; V was cut back by 6 bases and J by 3 bases. Germline V gives CDR1 LNHDA, CDR2 SQIVND (reference sequence). The CDR3 nucleotides are TGTGCCAGTAGGACAGGGGACACTGAAGCTTTCTTT. Amino acid sequence: CASRTGDTEAFF. Full variable domain (missing parts from reference TRBV19 and TRBJ1-1): DGGITQSPKYLFRKEGQNVTLSCEQNLNHDAMYWYRQDPGQGLRLIYYSQIVNDFQKGDIAEGYSVSREKKESFPLTVTSAQKNPTAFYLCASRTGDTEAFFGQGTRLTVV.